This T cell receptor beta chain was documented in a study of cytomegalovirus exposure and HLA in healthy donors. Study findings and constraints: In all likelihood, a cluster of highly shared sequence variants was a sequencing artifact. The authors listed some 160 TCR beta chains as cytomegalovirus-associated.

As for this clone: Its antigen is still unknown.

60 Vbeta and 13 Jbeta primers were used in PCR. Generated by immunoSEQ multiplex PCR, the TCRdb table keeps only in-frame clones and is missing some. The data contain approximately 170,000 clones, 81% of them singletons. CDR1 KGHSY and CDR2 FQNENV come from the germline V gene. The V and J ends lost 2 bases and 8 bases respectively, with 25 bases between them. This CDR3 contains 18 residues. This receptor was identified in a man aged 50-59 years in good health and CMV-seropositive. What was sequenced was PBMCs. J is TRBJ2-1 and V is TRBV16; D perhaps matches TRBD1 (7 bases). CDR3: CASSQDRGRVGGAHEQFF. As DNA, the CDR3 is TGTGCCAGCAGCCAAGATAGGGGGCGTGTGGGAGGTGCCCATGAGCAGTTCTTC.